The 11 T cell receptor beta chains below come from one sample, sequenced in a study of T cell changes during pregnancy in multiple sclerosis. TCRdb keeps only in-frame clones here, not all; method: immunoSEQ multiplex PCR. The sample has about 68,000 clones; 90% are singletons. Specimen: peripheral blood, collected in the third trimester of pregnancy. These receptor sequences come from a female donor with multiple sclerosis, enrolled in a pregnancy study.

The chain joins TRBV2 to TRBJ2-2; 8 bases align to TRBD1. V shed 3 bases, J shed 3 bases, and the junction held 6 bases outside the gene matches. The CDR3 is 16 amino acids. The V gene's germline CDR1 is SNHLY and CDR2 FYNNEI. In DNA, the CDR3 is TGTGCCAGCAGTGATAGGACAGGGCTTGACACCGGGGAGCTGTTTTTT. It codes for CASSDRTGLDTGELFF.

This CDR3 reads CASEGVRGATNNEQFF. The CDR3 nucleotides are TGTGCCAGTGAGGGAGTCAGGGGTGCGACCAACAATGAGCAGTTCTTC. The rearrangement links TRBV19 to TRBJ2-1; tentatively, D is TRBD1 (6 bases). The V gene's germline CDR1 is LNHDA and CDR2 SQIVND (reference sequence). The CDR3 sequence is 16 residues long. Trimming took off 8 bases at V and 5 bases at J, with 22 bases between the two ends.

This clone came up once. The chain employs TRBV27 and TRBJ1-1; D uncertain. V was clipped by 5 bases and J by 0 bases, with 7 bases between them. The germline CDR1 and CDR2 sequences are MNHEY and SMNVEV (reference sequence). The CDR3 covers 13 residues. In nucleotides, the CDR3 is TGTGCCAGCAGTCTAGGAATGAACACTGAAGCTTTCTTT. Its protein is CASSLGMNTEAFF.

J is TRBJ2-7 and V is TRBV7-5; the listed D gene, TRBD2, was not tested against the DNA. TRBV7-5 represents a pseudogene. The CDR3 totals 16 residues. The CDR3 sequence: CVRSTVRAAHSYEQYF. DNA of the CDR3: TGTGTCAGAAGCACCGTACGCGCGGCCCACTCCTACGAGCAGTACTTC.

This CDR3 reads CASSIGDRGGDEQFF. DNA for the CDR3: TGTGCCAGTAGTATAGGAGACAGGGGAGGTGATGAGCAGTTCTTC. J is TRBJ2-1 and V is TRBV19; 8 bases match TRBD1. CDR3 length: 15 amino acids. Trimming at V came to 1 base and at J to 8 bases, leaving 7 bases not matched to a gene. Germline V gene lookup returns CDR1 LNHDA and CDR2 SQIVND (reference sequence).

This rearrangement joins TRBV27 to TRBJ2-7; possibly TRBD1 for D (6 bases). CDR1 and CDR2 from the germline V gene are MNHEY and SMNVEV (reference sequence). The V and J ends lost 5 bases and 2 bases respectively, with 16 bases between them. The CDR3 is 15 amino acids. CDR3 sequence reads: CASSLAGTPTYEQYF. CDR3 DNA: TGTGCCAGCAGTCTCGCCGGGACACCTACCTACGAGCAGTACTTC.

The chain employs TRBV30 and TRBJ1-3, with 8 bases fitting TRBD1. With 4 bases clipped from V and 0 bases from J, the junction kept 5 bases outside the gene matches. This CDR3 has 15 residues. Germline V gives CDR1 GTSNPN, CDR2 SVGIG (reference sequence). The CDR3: CAWISTGGSGNTIYF. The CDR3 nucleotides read TGTGCCTGGATCTCAACAGGGGGCTCTGGAAACACCATATATTTT.

The CDR3 protein is CASSRTGTGGTGAIYEQYF. CDR3 DNA sequence: TGCGCCAGCAGTCGGACCGGGACAGGCGGGACGGGGGCTATCTACGAGCAGTACTTC. J is TRBJ2-7 and V is TRBV23-1, with 8 bases lining up with TRBD1. TRBV23-1 is an ORF; its function is uncertain. The CDR3 loop spans 19 amino acids. V lost 4 bases and J lost 3; bases outside the gene matches: 20.

The CDR3 DNA follows: TGCGCCAGCAGTCCGGGACATACCATGAACACTGAAGCTTTCTTT. As protein: CASSPGHTMNTEAFF. The J gene is TRBJ1-1, the V gene TRBV10-1; D is perhaps TRBD1 (6 bases). This CDR3 region has 15 residues. Trimming removed 5 bases at V and 0 bases at J, with 13 bases between. Germline assignment: CDR1 WNHNN and CDR2 SYGVQD (reference sequence).

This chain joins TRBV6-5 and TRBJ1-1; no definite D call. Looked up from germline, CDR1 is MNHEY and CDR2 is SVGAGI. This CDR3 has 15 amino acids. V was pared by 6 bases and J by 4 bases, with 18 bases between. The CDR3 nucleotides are TGTGCCAGCAGAGTTACCGCCTCGGAGGGCACTGAAGCTTTCTTT. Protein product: CASRVTASEGTEAFF.

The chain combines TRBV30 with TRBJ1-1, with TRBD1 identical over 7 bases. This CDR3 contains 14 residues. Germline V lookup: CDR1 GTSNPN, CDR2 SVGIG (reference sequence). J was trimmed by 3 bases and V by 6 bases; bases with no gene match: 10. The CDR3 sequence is CACIHRGPDTEAFF. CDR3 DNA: TGTGCCTGCATTCACAGGGGACCTGACACTGAAGCTTTCTTT.